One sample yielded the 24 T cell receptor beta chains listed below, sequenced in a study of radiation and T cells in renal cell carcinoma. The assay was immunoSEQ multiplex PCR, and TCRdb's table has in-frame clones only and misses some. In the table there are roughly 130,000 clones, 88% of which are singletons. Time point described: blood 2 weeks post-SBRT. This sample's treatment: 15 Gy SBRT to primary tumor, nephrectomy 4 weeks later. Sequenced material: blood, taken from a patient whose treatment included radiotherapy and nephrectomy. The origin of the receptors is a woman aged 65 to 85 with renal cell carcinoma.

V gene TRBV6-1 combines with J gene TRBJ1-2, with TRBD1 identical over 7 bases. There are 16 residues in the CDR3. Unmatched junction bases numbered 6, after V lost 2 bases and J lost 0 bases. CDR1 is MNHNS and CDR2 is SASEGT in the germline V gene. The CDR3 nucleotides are TGTGCCAGCAGTGAAAGGGGGCAACAAGCTAACTATGGCTACACCTTC. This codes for CASSERGQQANYGYTF.

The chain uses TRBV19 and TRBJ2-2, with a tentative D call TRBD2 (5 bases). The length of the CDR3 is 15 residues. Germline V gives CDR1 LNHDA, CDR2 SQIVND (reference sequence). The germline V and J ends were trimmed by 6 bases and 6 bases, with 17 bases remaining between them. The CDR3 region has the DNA TGTGCCAGTAGGCAAGACGAGGGTAGGGCCGGGGAGCTGTTTTTT. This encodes CASRQDEGRAGELFF.

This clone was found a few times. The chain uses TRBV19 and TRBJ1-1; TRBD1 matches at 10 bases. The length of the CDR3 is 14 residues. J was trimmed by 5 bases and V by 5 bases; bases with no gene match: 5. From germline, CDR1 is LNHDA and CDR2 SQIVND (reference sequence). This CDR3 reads CASSARQGATEAFF. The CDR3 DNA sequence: TGTGCCAGTAGTGCTCGACAGGGGGCTACTGAAGCTTTCTTT.

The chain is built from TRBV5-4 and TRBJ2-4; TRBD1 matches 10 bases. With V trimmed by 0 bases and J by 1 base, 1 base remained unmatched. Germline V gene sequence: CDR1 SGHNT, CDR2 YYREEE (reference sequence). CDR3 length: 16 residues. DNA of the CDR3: TGTGCCAGCAGCTTGGAGGGACAGGGGGCCAAAAACATTCAGTACTTC. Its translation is CASSLEGQGAKNIQYF.

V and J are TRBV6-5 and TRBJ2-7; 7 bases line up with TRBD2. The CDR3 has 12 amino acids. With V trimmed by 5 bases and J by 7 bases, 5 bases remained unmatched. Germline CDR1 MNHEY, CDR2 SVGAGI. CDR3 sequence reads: CASSEAGREQYF. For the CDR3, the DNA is TGTGCCAGCAGTGAAGCGGGGAGAGAGCAGTACTTC.

The CDR3 DNA sequence: TGTGCCAGCAGCTGGGGACCGGATACGCAGTATTTT. This encodes CASSWGPDTQYF. The rearrangement uses TRBV28 and TRBJ2-3; D may be TRBD1 or TRBD2 (5 bases each). The V end lost 6 bases, the J end lost 6 bases, and 10 bases lay between the germline ends. The CDR3 has 12 residues. Germline values: CDR1 MDHEN, CDR2 SYDVKM.

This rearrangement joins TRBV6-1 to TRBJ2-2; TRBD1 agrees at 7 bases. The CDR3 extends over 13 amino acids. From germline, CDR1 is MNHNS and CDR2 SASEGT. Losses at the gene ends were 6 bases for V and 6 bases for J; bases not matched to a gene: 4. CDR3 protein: CASSYRGSGELFF. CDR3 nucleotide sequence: TGTGCCAGCAGCTACAGGGGTTCCGGGGAGCTGTTTTTT.

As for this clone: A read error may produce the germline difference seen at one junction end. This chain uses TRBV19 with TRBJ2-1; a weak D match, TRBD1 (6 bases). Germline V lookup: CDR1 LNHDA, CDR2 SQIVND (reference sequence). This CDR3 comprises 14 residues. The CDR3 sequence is CASSSPRGTLEPFF. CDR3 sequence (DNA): TGTGCCAGTAGTTCCCCTAGGGGGACATTAGAGCCGTTCTTC.

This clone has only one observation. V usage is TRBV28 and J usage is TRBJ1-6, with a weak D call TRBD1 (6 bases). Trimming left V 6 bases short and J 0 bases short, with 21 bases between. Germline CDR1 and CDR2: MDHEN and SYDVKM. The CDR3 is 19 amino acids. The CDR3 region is CASSVFDRRLSSYNSPLHF. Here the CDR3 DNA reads TGTGCCAGCAGCGTCTTCGACAGGAGATTAAGCTCCTATAATTCACCCCTCCACTTT.

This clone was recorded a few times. The CDR3 region has the DNA TGTGCCACCAGCAGAGAGGGCCCGCCCCTCCACTTT. Translating it yields CATSREGPPLHF. This chain links TRBV15 with TRBJ1-6; no reliable D call. CDR1 LNHNV and CDR2 YYDKDF come from the germline V gene (reference sequence). There are 12 residues in the CDR3. Trimming cost V 0 bases and J 13 bases, with 7 bases left between them.

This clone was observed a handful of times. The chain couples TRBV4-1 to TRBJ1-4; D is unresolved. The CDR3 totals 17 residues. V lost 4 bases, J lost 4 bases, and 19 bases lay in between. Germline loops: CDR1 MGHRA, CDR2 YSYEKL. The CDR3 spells CASSRIPRAVYNEKLFF. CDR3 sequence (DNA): TGCGCCAGCAGCCGGATTCCCCGGGCCGTCTATAATGAAAAACTGTTTTTT.

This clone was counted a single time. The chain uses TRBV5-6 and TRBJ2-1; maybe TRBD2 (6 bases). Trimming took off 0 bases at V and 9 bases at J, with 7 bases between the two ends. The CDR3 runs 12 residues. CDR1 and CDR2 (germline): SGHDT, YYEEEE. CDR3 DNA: TGTGCCAGCAGCTTGGTTAGCGGTGAGCAGTTCTTC. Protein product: CASSLVSGEQFF.

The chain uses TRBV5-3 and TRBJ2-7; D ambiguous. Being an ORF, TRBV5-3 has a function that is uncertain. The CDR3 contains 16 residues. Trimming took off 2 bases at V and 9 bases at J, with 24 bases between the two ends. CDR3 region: CARSFLFGGDPFGQYF. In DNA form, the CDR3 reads TGTGCCAGAAGCTTCCTTTTCGGCGGAGATCCTTTCGGGCAGTACTTC.

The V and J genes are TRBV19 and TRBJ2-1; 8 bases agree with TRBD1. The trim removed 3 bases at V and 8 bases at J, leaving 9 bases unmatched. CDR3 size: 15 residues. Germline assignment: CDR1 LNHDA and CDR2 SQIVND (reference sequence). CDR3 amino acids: CASSMGTGGGDEQFF. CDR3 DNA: TGTGCCAGTAGTATGGGGACAGGAGGTGGCGATGAGCAGTTCTTC.

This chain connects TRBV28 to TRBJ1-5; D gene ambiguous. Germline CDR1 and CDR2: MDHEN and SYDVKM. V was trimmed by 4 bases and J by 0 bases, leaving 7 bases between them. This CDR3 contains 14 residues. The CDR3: CASSSRYSNQPQHF. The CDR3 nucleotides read TGTGCCAGCAGTTCTAGATATAGCAATCAGCCCCAGCATTTT.

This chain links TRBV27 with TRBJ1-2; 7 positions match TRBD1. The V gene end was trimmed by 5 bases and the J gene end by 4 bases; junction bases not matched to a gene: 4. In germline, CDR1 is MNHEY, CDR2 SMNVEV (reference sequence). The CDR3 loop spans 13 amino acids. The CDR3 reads CASSPGTVYGYTF. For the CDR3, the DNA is TGTGCCAGCAGTCCCGGGACAGTCTATGGCTACACCTTC.

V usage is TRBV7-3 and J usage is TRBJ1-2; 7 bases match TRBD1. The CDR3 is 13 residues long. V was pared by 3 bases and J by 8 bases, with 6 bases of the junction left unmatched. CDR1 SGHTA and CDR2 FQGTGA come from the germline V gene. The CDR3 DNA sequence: TGTGCCAGCAGCTTCCAAGGGACAGTCGGCTACACCTTC. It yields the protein CASSFQGTVGYTF.

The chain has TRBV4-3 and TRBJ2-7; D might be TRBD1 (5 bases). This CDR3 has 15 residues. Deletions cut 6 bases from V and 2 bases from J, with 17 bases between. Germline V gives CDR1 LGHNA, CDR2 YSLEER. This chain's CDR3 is CASSLTTASTYEQYF. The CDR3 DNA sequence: TGCGCCAGCAGTTTAACGACAGCTTCTACCTACGAGCAGTACTTC.

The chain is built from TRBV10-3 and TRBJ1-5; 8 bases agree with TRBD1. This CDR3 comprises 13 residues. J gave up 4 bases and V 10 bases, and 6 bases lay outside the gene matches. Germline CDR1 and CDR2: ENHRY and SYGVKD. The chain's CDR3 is CARGQGGNQPQHF. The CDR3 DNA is TGTGCCAGAGGACAGGGTGGAAATCAGCCCCAGCATTTT.

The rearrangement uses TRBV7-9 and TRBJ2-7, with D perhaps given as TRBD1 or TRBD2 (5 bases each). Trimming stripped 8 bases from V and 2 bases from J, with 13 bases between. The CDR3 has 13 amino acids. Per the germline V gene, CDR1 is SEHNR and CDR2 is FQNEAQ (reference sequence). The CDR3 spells CASSGRSPYEQYF. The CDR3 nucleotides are TGTGCCAGCTCGGGGCGGTCCCCCTACGAGCAGTACTTC. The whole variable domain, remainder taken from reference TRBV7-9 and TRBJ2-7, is DTGVSQNPRHKITKRGQNVTFRCDPISEHNRLYWYRQTLGQGPEFLTYFQNEAQLEKSRLLSDRFSAERPKGSFSTLEIQRTEQGDSAMYLCASSGRSPYEQYFGPGTRLTVT.

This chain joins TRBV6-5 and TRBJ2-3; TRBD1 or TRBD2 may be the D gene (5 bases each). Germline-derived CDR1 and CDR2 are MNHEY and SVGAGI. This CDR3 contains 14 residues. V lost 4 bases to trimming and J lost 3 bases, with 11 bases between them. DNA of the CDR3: TGTGCCAGCAGTTCCGGGACGGGGACAGATACGCAGTATTTT. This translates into CASSSGTGTDTQYF.

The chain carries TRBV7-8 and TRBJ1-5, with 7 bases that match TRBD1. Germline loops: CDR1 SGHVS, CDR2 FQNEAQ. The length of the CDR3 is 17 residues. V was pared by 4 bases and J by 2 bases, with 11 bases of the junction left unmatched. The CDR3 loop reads CASSSTPTGFGNQPQHF. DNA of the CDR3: TGTGCCAGCAGCTCAACCCCGACAGGGTTTGGCAATCAGCCCCAGCATTTT.

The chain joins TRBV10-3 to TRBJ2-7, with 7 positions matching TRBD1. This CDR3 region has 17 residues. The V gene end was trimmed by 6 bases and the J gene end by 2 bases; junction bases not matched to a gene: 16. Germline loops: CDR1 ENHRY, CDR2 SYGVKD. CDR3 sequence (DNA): TGTGCCATCAGGGGGCCCCTACTAGGGGGCTCCGCCTACGAGCAGTACTTC. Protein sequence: CAIRGPLLGGSAYEQYF.

Here the CDR3 DNA reads TGTGCCACCAGCACAGGGGGATCCGGGGAGCTGTTTTTT. It specifies CATSTGGSGELFF. The V call is TRBV15, the J call TRBJ2-2; 7 nucleotides agree with TRBD1. Germline CDR1 reads LNHNV; CDR2 reads YYDKDF (reference sequence). This CDR3 comprises 13 residues. V lost 4 bases and J lost 6; bases outside the gene matches: 2.